The TCR beta chain described here comes from a study of technical replicates of blood from a handful of donors. The V and J ends lost 1 base and 6 bases, in that order; junction bases with no gene match: 13. This CDR3 contains 18 residues. Germline V gives CDR1 SGHKS, CDR2 YYEKEE (reference sequence). Clones were read by immunoSEQ multiplex PCR, and TCRdb kept only the in-frame ones, dropping some. The data contain about 73,000 clones, 93% of them singletons. The V and J genes are TRBV5-5 and TRBJ1-1, with TRBD1 matching 12 bases. This TCR was recovered from a human donor in good health. The sample comprised T cells isolated from PBMCs. The CDR3 coding sequence is TGTGCCAGCAGCTTGTCCGGGACAGGGGGCGCGAAAATCTCTGAAGCTTTCTTT. Protein sequence: CASSLSGTGGAKISEAFF.